One sample yielded the 29 T cell receptor beta chains listed below, sequenced in a study of T cell repertoires in cytomegalovirus infection. From the reads, TCRdb called clonotypes with MiXCR, one entry per CDR3 protein. The sample records under 600,000 distinct CDR3 sequences, approximately 15% being singletons. Sequencing used CD8+ T cells from PBMCs. The receptors stem from a human donor in good health (CMV status not recorded). Some clones in this sample may be carry-over from other donors' samples.

This clonotype was observed a few times. CDR3 sequence reads: CASSTKEGLAETSSYEQYF. CDR3 sequence (DNA): TGCGCCAGCAGCACCAAGGAGGGACTAGCGGAAACAAGCTCCTACGAGCAGTACTTC. The chain couples TRBV5-1 to TRBJ2-7; TRBD2 matches 11 bases. J lost 0 bases, V lost 4 bases, and 15 bases had no gene match. CDR1 is SGHRS and CDR2 is YFSETQ in the germline V gene. This CDR3 is built from 19 residues.

The V and J genes are TRBV19 and TRBJ2-7; tentative D call: TRBD1 (5 bases). CDR1 LNHDA and CDR2 SQIVND come from the germline V gene (reference sequence). V lost 2 bases and J 2 bases, leaving 10 bases between the germline ends. The CDR3 is 14 amino acids. The DNA for the CDR3 is TGTGCCAGTAGTATAAAGACAGCCACCTACGAGCAGTACTTC. It specifies CASSIKTATYEQYF. Full variable domain (missing parts from reference TRBV19 and TRBJ2-7): DGGITQSPKYLFRKEGQNVTLSCEQNLNHDAMYWYRQDPGQGLRLIYYSQIVNDFQKGDIAEGYSVSREKKESFPLTVTSAQKNPTAFYLCASSIKTATYEQYFGPGTRLTVT.

The V call is TRBV28, the J call TRBJ1-1, with D unclear. Germline assignment: CDR1 MDHEN and CDR2 SYDVKM. The ends were cut back, 3 bases at V and 1 base at J, with 9 bases in the middle. CDR3 length equals 14 residues. The CDR3 reads CASSFARANTEAFF. The CDR3 DNA is TGTGCCAGCAGTTTCGCCAGAGCGAACACTGAAGCTTTCTTT. Drawing the rest from reference TRBV28 and TRBJ1-1, the complete variable domain is DVKVTQSSRYLVKRTGEKVFLECVQDMDHENMFWYRQDPGLGLRLIYFSYDVKMKEKGDIPEGYSVSREKKERFSLILESASTNQTSMYLCASSFARANTEAFFGQGTRLTVV.

This clonotype was observed many times. This chain connects TRBV7-3 to TRBJ2-3; 8 bases align to TRBD1. Trimming took 6 bases from V and 0 from J; bases not matched to a gene: 2. In germline, CDR1 is SGHTA, CDR2 FQGTGA. The CDR3 covers 14 residues. For the CDR3, the DNA is TGTGCCAGCAGGGGACAGGCGAGCACAGATACGCAGTATTTT. As protein: CASRGQASTDTQYF.

As concerns this clonotype: One end of the junction is discordant with germline, which a read error may explain. The gene calls are TRBV2 and TRBJ2-7; TRBD1 aligns across 8 bases. CDR1 and CDR2 (germline): SNHLY, FYNNEI. CDR3 length: 14 residues. DNA for the CDR3: TGTGCCAGCAGTTTCGGACAGGGTGGCTACGAGCAGTCCTTC. Translated, it gives CASSFGQGGYEQSF.

This clonotype came up many times. The chain has TRBV7-6 and TRBJ2-5, with TRBD1 matching 7 bases. The trim removed 4 bases at V and 0 bases at J, leaving 17 bases unmatched. Germline lookup yields CDR1 SGHVS and CDR2 FNYEAQ. CDR3 length: 19 amino acids. The CDR3: CASSSEFSRSDRDQETQYF. CDR3 nucleotide sequence: TGTGCCAGCAGCTCCGAGTTCTCCAGATCCGACAGGGACCAAGAGACCCAGTACTTC.

The genes are TRBV9 and TRBJ1-2, with 8 bases aligning to TRBD1. With 4 bases clipped from V and 0 bases from J, the junction kept 11 bases outside the gene matches. The germline V gene encodes CDR1 SGDLS and CDR2 YYNGEE. The CDR3 totals 17 residues. CDR3 DNA: TGTGCCAGCAGCCCTCGGACAGGGAGGGAAGCTAACTATGGCTACACCTTC. Amino acids: CASSPRTGREANYGYTF.

This clonotype appeared many times. The genes are TRBV27 and TRBJ2-7, with D hard to call. Germline V lookup: CDR1 MNHEY, CDR2 SMNVEV (reference sequence). There are 13 residues in the CDR3. V lost 0 bases and J lost 3, with 6 bases in between. This chain's CDR3 is CASSLSGIYEQYF. DNA of the CDR3: TGTGCCAGCAGTTTATCGGGTATCTACGAGCAGTACTTC.

This clonotype was counted at least ten times. CDR3 DNA sequence: TGTGCCAGCAGCTTAACCCCGGGACAGGGGTTTTATAGCAATCAGCCCCAGCATTTT. It translates to CASSLTPGQGFYSNQPQHF. This chain joins TRBV5-6 and TRBJ1-5; 10 bases fit TRBD1. This CDR3 comprises 19 residues. Germline V gene lookup returns CDR1 SGHDT and CDR2 YYEEEE. V dropped 2 bases and J dropped 0; count of bases not matched to a gene: 11.

The chain recombines TRBV9 with TRBJ2-2, with a tentative D call TRBD2 (6 bases). Trimming removed 0 bases at V and 10 bases at J, with 16 bases between. The CDR3 contains 15 residues. Germline lookup yields CDR1 SGDLS and CDR2 YYNGEE. Written as DNA, the CDR3 is TGTGCCAGCAGCGTAGCGGGAGCCGCCTTAGAGGAGCTGTTTTTT. It encodes CASSVAGAALEELFF.

This clonotype has ten or more counts. The V gene is TRBV28, the J gene TRBJ2-3; D not certain. The CDR3 has 15 residues. V was shortened by 3 bases and J by 5 bases, with 15 bases between the two germline ends. CDR1 and CDR2 from the germline V gene are MDHEN and SYDVKM. Written as DNA, the CDR3 is TGTGCCAGCAGTTTTACTACCCGACGCCTAGATACGCAGTATTTT. Translation gives CASSFTTRRLDTQYF.

This clonotype was picked up a small number of times. The chain couples TRBV4-1 to TRBJ2-2; TRBD1 might be the D (6 bases). The CDR3 length is 17 residues. Per the germline V gene, CDR1 is MGHRA and CDR2 is YSYEKL. Trimming pared 5 bases from V and 0 bases from J, leaving 16 bases between. CDR3 in DNA: TGCGCCAGCAGCTACCGGTCGGGACAAGCGAACACCGGGGAGCTGTTTTTT. Amino acids: CASSYRSGQANTGELFF.

The chain recombines TRBV27 with TRBJ2-1; TRBD2 might be the D (5 bases). Germline CDR1 and CDR2: MNHEY and SMNVEV (reference sequence). Trimming pared 5 bases from V and 9 bases from J, leaving 14 bases between. The CDR3 spans 13 residues. The CDR3 loop reads CASSQLGSTEQFF. DNA of the CDR3: TGTGCCAGCAGTCAACTAGGTTCGACTGAGCAGTTCTTC.

A note on this clonotype: A clone one base away is much larger, so this may be a read error. This chain's CDR3 is CSVDLGLAGMNEQFF. The CDR3 coding sequence is TGCAGCGTTGATTTGGGACTAGCGGGGATGAATGAGCAGTTCTTC. The chain carries TRBV29-1 and TRBJ2-1; 13 bases fit TRBD2. The CDR3 has 15 residues. Germline V lookup: CDR1 SQVTM, CDR2 ANQGSEA. V gave up 3 bases and J gave up 7 bases; unmatched junction bases: 6.

This clonotype was counted ten times or more. The chain links TRBV28 to TRBJ1-2, with D perhaps matching TRBD1 (5 bases). V was trimmed by 2 bases and J by 4 bases, leaving 8 bases between them. This CDR3 comprises 13 residues. Germline V CDR1 and CDR2: MDHEN, SYDVKM. The CDR3 DNA reads TGTGCCAGCAGTTTAGGACACCTCTATGGCTACACCTTC. Protein: CASSLGHLYGYTF.

This clonotype was recorded at least ten times. The V gene is TRBV7-8, the J gene TRBJ1-1; TRBD1 is a possible D gene (6 bases). The CDR3 runs to 14 residues. Trimming took 2 bases from V and 7 from J, leaving 14 bases between them. Germline CDR1 and CDR2: SGHVS and FQNEAQ. CDR3 amino acids: CASSLKQGGIEAFF. The CDR3 DNA reads TGTGCCAGCAGCTTAAAACAGGGAGGGATTGAAGCTTTCTTT.

V usage is TRBV5-1 and J usage is TRBJ2-2, with a tentative D call TRBD2 (5 bases). Trimming stripped 3 bases from V and 4 bases from J, with 13 bases between. The length of the CDR3 is 15 residues. Germline values: CDR1 SGHRS, CDR2 YFSETQ. The CDR3 DNA is TGCGCCAGCAGCTCCCCAGCCCGGGGCACCGGGGAGCTGTTTTTT. It codes for CASSSPARGTGELFF.

In its sample, this clonotype was seen many times. CDR3 in DNA: TGTGCCAGCAGCAGCAAGGCAGGGGACTATGGCTACACCTTC. It translates to CASSSKAGDYGYTF. The chain employs TRBV28 and TRBJ1-2; D is possibly TRBD1 (6 bases). In germline, CDR1 is MDHEN, CDR2 SYDVKM. CDR3 length equals 14 residues. The V end lost 6 bases, the J end lost 3 bases, and 14 bases lay between the germline ends.

In its sample, this clonotype was seen a few times. The gene calls are TRBV2 and TRBJ2-1; 12 nucleotides match TRBD2. Losses at the gene ends were 3 bases for V and 8 bases for J; bases not matched to a gene: 11. The CDR3 is 17 residues long. Looked up from germline, CDR1 is SNHLY and CDR2 is FYNNEI. The CDR3 bases are TGTGCCAGCAGTGAGTTTCTAGCGGGGGGGCAACACCATGAGCAGTTCTTC. Translation: CASSEFLAGGQHHEQFF.

This clonotype was observed a few times. V gene TRBV4-1 combines with J gene TRBJ1-4, with a weak D call TRBD1 (6 bases). The germline V gene encodes CDR1 MGHRA and CDR2 YSYEKL. This CDR3 is built from 17 residues. Trimming removed 0 bases at V and 1 base at J, with 12 bases between. As DNA, the CDR3 is TGCGCCAGCAGCCAAGATGCTTCCAGGGGAACTAATGAAAAACTGTTTTTT. Protein product: CASSQDASRGTNEKLFF.

The chain couples TRBV11-2 to TRBJ1-2, with D hard to call. CDR1 is SGHAT and CDR2 is FQNNGV in the germline V gene. With 5 bases removed from V and 5 bases from J, the gap between germline ends came to 12 bases. This CDR3 is built from 13 residues. As DNA, the CDR3 is TGTGCCAGCAGCCCGACGTCGCTGTATGGCTACACCTTC. As protein: CASSPTSLYGYTF. Full variable domain (rest looked up from reference TRBV11-2 and TRBJ1-2): EAGVAQSPRYKIIEKRQSVAFWCNPISGHATLYWYQQILGQGPKLLIQFQNNGVVDDSQLPKDRFSAERLKGVDSTLKIQPAKLEDSAVYLCASSPTSLYGYTFGSGTRLTVV.

Worth noting for this clonotype: A read error is possible here, since a much larger clone lies one base away. The V gene is TRBV7-3, the J gene TRBJ2-5, with D perhaps matching TRBD1 or TRBD2 (5 bases each). The CDR3 is 16 amino acids. CDR1 is SGHTA and CDR2 is FQGTGA in the germline V gene. Trimming removed 3 bases from V and 2 bases from J, with 16 bases in between. CDR3 in amino acids: CASSLISGAEQETQYF. CDR3 nucleotide sequence: TGTGCCAGCAGCTTGATCTCCGGGGCAGAGCAAGAGACCCAGTACTTC.

This chain joins TRBV9 and TRBJ2-7, with TRBD2 matching over 8 bases. Germline V gene sequence: CDR1 SGDLS, CDR2 YYNGEE. V was clipped by 4 bases and J by 0 bases; unmatched bases: 6. The CDR3 spans 15 residues. The CDR3 DNA follows: TGTGCCAGCAGCCCCGGGGGGGATCCCTCCTACGAGCAGTACTTC. As protein: CASSPGGDPSYEQYF.

This clonotype was counted many times. The V call is TRBV18, the J call TRBJ2-1; TRBD2 matches at 11 bases. The CDR3 sequence is 15 residues long. Germline trimming cut 3 bases from V and 8 bases from J; bases unmatched to any gene: 6. From germline, CDR1 is KGHSH and CDR2 LQKENI. The CDR3 DNA sequence: TGTGCCAGCTCACCCGCTAGCGGGGGGCTGGATGAGCAGTTCTTC. This gives the protein CASSPASGGLDEQFF.

In this sample, this clonotype turned up many times. The chain carries TRBV6-1 and TRBJ1-5; 8 bases are a match to TRBD1. This CDR3 spans 17 amino acids. Per the germline V gene, CDR1 is MNHNS and CDR2 is SASEGT. V was clipped by 1 base and J by 4 bases; unmatched bases: 9. The CDR3 sequence is CASSEDLGQGRNQPQHF. The DNA of the CDR3 is TGTGCCAGCAGTGAAGACCTCGGACAGGGTAGGAATCAGCCCCAGCATTTT.

This clonotype was counted many times. The gene calls are TRBV28 and TRBJ2-7; D gene ambiguous. CDR3 length: 14 residues. Germline lookup yields CDR1 MDHEN and CDR2 SYDVKM. Trimming took 4 bases from V and 0 from J, leaving 10 bases between them. The CDR3 DNA reads TGTGCCAGCAGTTCTATCATACTCTCCTACGAGCAGTACTTC. It encodes CASSSIILSYEQYF.

This clonotype was detected many times. The CDR3 loop is CASRRGTGGETDTQYF. CDR3 DNA: TGTGCCAGCAGACGAGGGACAGGGGGCGAGACAGATACGCAGTATTTT. V gene TRBV12-3 or TRBV12-4 combines with J gene TRBJ2-3, with 12 bases lining up with TRBD1. Trimming removed 6 bases from V and 3 bases from J; junction bases left unmatched: 7. This CDR3 has 16 residues.

The gene calls are TRBV4-1 and TRBJ2-5; TRBD1 agrees at 9 bases. The germline gives CDR1 MGHRA, CDR2 YSYEKL. The CDR3 runs to 15 residues. V shed 2 bases and J 1 base; nucleotides not matched to a gene: 2. CDR3 sequence (DNA): TGCGCCAGCAGCCAATTACAGGGGGCCCAAGAGACCCAGTACTTC. Its protein product is CASSQLQGAQETQYF.

V is TRBV4-2 and J is TRBJ1-6, with D perhaps matching TRBD1 (6 bases). The CDR3 runs 15 residues. Germline CDR1 is LGHNA and CDR2 is YNFKEQ. V was clipped by 4 bases and J by 4 bases, with 11 bases between them. The CDR3 DNA sequence: TGTGCCAGCAGCCCCGGACAGCTGTATAATTCACCCCTCCACTTT. Its translation is CASSPGQLYNSPLHF.